This T cell receptor (beta chain) was sequenced in a study of T-cell reconstitution after alpha-beta-depleted transplantation in children. Broader study findings: After transplant, at about two months, alpha-beta T cells were reportedly derived from several hundred expanded graft clones. After one year, T-cell counts and TCRbeta diversity mostly came from new T cells. Surviving recipient cells, namely T cells and thymic progenitors, were the source of high day-60 TCRbeta diversity in some patients.

This sample's TCRbeta library carried unique molecular identifier barcodes. Each CDR3 protein is one row after TCRdb ran MiXCR on the PCR reads. The profile shows approximately 85,000 distinct CDR3 sequences, 15% to 18% of them singletons. The germline gives CDR1 MGHRA, CDR2 YSYEKL. Trimming left V 0 bases short and J 1 base short, with 6 bases between. The CDR3 spans 14 residues. This clonotype occurred a few times. Its specificity is unknown. The starting material was PBMCs, mostly from graft donor cells, obtained 180 days after TCRalphabeta/CD19-depleted stem cell transplant. The source is a male patient between 2 and 15 years old who had a stem cell transplant for acute lymphoblastic leukemia, so the T cells may come from the graft donor. V and J are TRBV4-1 and TRBJ1-1; D not resolved. The CDR3 reads CASSQDRGNTEAFF. The DNA for the CDR3 is TGCGCCAGCAGCCAAGACCGGGGGAACACTGAAGCTTTCTTT.